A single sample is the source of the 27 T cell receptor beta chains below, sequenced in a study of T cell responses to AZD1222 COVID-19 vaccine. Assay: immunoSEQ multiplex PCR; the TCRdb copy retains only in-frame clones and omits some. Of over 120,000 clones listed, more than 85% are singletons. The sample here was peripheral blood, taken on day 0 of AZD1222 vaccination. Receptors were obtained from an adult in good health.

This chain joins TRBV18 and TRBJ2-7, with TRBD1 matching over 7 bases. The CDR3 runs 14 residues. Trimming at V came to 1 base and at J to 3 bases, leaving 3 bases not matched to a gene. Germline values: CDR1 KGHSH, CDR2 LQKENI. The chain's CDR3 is CASSPHQGDYEQYF. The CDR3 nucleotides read TGTGCCAGCTCACCACACCAGGGGGACTACGAGCAGTACTTC.

For the CDR3, the DNA is TGCAGTGCTAGTAAAGGACAGGTTGACTCCTACGAGCAGTACTTC. Residues: CSASKGQVDSYEQYF. The chain uses TRBV20-1 and TRBJ2-7, with 7 positions matching TRBD1. Germline trimming cut 3 bases from V and 0 bases from J; bases unmatched to any gene: 8. The germline CDR1 and CDR2 sequences are DFQATT and SNEGSKA (reference sequence). The CDR3 has 15 amino acids.

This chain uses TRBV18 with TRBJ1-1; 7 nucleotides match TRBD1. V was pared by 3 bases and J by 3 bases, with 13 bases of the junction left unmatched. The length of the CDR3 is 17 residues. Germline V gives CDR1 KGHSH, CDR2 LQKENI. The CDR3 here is CASSPLKRGQAYTEAFF. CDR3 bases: TGTGCCAGCTCACCGCTAAAACGAGGACAGGCATACACTGAAGCTTTCTTT.

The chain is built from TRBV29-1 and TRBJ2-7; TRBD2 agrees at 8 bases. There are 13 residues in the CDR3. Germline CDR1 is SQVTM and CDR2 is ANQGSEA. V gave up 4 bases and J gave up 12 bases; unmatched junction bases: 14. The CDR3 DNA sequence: TGCAGCGTTGGAGGGCCGGGACTAGGTGTTTGGTACTTC. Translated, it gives CSVGGPGLGVWYF.

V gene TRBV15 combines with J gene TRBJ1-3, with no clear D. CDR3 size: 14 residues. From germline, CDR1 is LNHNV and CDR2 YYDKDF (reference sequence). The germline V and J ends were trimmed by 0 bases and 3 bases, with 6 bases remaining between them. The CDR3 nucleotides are TGTGCCACCAGCAGAGATAAGAGTGGAAACACCATATATTTT. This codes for CATSRDKSGNTIYF.

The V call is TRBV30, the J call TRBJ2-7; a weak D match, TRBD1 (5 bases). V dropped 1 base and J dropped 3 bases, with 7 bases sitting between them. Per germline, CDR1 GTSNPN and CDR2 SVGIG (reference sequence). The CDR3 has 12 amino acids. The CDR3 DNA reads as TGTGCCTGGAGTGGGGGCTTCTACGAGCAGTACTTC. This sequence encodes CAWSGGFYEQYF. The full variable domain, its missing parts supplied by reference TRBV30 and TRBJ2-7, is SQTIHQWPATLVQPVGSPLSLECTVEGTSNPNLYWYRQAAGRGLQLLFYSVGIGQISSEVPQNLSASRPQDRQFILSSKKLLLSDSGFYLCAWSGGFYEQYFGPGTRLTVT.

The CDR3 DNA reads TGTGCCATCAGTCACAGTCCCAGCAATCAGCCCCAGCATTTT. As protein: CAISHSPSNQPQHF. The chain recombines TRBV10-3 with TRBJ1-5; D uncertain. Germline CDR1 ENHRY, CDR2 SYGVKD. CDR3 size: 14 residues. Trimming took 5 bases from V and 1 from J, leaving 9 bases between them.

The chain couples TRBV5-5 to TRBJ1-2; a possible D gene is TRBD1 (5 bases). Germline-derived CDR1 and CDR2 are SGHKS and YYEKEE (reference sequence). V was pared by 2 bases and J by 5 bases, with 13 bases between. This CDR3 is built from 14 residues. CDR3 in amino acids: CASSLTADTYGYTF. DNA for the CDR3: TGTGCCAGCAGCTTAACGGCGGACACATATGGCTACACCTTC.

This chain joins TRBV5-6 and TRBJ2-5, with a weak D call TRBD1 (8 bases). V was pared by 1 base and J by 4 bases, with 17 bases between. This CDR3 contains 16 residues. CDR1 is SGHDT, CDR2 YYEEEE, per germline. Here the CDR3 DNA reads TGTGCCAGCAGCTTGCTACCACAGGGGGGGATAGAGACCCAGTACTTC. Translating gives CASSLLPQGGIETQYF.

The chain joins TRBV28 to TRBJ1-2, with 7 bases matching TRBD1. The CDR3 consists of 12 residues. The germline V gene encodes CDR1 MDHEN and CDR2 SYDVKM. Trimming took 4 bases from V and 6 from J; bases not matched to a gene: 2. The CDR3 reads CASSSGTDGYTF. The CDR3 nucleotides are TGTGCCAGCAGTTCTGGGACAGATGGCTACACCTTC.

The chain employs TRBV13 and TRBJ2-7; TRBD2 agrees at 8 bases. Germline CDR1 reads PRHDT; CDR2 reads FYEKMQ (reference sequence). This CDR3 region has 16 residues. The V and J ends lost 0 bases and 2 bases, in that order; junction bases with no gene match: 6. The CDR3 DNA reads TGTGCCAGCAGCTTAGGCCTGGGACTAGAGACCTACGAGCAGTACTTC. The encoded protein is CASSLGLGLETYEQYF.

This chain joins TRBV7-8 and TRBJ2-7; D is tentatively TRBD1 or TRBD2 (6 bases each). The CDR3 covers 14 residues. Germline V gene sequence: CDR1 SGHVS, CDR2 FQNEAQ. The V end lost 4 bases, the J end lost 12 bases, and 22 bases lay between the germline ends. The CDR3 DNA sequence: TGTGCCAGCAGCTCCTACAGGGACTTAGCTCTCCGGTACTTC. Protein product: CASSSYRDLALRYF.

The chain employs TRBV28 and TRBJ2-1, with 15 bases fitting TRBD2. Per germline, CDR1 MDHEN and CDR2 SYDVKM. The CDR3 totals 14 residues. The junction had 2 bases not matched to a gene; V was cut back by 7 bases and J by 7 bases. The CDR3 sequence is CASIGTSGGNEQFF. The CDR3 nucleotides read TGTGCCAGCATCGGGACTAGCGGGGGGAATGAGCAGTTCTTC.

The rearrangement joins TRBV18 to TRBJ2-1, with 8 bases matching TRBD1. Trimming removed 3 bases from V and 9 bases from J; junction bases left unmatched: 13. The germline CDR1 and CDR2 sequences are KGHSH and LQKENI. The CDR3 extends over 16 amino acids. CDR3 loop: CASSPIDRGKYGEQFF. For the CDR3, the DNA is TGTGCCAGCTCACCGATCGACAGGGGAAAGTACGGTGAGCAGTTCTTC.

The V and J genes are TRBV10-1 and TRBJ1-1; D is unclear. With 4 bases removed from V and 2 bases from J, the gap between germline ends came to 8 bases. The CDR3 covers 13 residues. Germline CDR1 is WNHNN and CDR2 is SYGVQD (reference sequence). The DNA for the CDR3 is TGCGCCAGCAGTGTTATGGCTAACACTGAAGCTTTCTTT. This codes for CASSVMANTEAFF.

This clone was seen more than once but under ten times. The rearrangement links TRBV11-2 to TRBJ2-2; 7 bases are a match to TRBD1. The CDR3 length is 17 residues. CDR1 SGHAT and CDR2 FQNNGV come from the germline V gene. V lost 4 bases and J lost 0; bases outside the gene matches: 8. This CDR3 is CASSYRTGLTNTGELFF. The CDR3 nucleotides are TGTGCCAGCAGCTATCGGACAGGCCTCACGAACACCGGGGAGCTGTTTTTT.

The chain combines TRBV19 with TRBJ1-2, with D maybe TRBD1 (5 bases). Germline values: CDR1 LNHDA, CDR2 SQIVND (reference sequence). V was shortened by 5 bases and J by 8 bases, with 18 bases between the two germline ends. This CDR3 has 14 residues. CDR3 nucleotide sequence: TGTGCCAGTAGTCCCCCTGGGGGGGTAGGCGGCTACACCTTC. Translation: CASSPPGGVGGYTF. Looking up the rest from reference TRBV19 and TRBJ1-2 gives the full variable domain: DGGITQSPKYLFRKEGQNVTLSCEQNLNHDAMYWYRQDPGQGLRLIYYSQIVNDFQKGDIAEGYSVSREKKESFPLTVTSAQKNPTAFYLCASSPPGGVGGYTFGSGTRLTVV.

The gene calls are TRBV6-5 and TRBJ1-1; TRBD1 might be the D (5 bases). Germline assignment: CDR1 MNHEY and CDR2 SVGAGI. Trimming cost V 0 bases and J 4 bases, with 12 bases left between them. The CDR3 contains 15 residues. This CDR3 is CASSYSFLGGTEAFF. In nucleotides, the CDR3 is TGTGCCAGCAGTTACTCGTTCTTGGGGGGCACTGAAGCTTTCTTT.

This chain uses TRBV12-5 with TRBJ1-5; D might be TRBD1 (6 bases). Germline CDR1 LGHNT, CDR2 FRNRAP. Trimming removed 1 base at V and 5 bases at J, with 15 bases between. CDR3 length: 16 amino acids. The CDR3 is CASGLATTGMHQPQHF. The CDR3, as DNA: TGTGCTAGTGGTTTGGCTACTACAGGGATGCATCAGCCCCAGCATTTT. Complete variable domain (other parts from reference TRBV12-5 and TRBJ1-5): DARVTQTPRHKVTEMGQEVTMRCQPILGHNTVFWYRQTMMQGLELLAYFRNRAPLDDSGMPKDRFSAEMPDATLATLKIQPSEPRDSAVYFCASGLATTGMHQPQHFGDGTRLSIL.

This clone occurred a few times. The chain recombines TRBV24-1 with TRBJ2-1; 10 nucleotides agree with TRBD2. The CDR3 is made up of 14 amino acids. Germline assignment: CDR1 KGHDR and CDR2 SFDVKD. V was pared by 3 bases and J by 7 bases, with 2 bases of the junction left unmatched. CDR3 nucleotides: TGTGCCACCAGTGATGCACTAGCGGGGAATGAGCAGTTCTTC. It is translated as CATSDALAGNEQFF.

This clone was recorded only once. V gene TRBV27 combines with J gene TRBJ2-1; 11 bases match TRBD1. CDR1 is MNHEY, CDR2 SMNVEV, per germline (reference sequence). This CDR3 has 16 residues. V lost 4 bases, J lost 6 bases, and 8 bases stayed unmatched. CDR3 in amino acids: CASSSWGTGGGNEQFF. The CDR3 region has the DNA TGTGCCAGCAGTTCCTGGGGGACAGGGGGAGGCAATGAGCAGTTCTTC.

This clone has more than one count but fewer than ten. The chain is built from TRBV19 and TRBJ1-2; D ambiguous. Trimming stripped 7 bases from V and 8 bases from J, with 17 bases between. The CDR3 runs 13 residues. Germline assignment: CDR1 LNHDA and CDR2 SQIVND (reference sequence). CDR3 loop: CASTDPTVRGYTF. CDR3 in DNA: TGTGCCAGTACCGACCCCACAGTACGAGGCTACACCTTC.

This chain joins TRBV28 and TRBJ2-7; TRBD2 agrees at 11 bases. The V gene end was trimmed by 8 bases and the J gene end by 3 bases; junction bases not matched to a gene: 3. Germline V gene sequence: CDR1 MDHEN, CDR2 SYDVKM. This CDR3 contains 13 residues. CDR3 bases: TGTGCCAGCGGGACTAGCGGACTCTACGAGCAGTACTTC. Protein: CASGTSGLYEQYF. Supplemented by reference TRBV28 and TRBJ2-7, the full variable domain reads DVKVTQSSRYLVKRTGEKVFLECVQDMDHENMFWYRQDPGLGLRLIYFSYDVKMKEKGDIPEGYSVSREKKERFSLILESASTNQTSMYLCASGTSGLYEQYFGPGTRLTVT.

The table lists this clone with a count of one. CDR3 sequence reads: CASSPRVRPLSSYNSPLHF. DNA for the CDR3: TGTGCCAGCTCACCACGCGTCAGGCCCTTGAGCTCCTATAATTCACCCCTCCACTTT. The chain is built from TRBV18 and TRBJ1-6; D is undetermined. The ends were cut back, 1 base at V and 0 bases at J, with 16 bases in the middle. The CDR3 contains 19 residues. CDR1 and CDR2 from the germline V gene are KGHSH and LQKENI. The whole variable domain, remainder taken from reference TRBV18 and TRBJ1-6, is NAGVMQNPRHLVRRRGQEARLRCSPMKGHSHVYWYRQLPEEGLKFMVYLQKENIIDESGMPKERFSAEFPKEGPSILRIQQVVRGDSAAYFCASSPRVRPLSSYNSPLHFGNGTRLTVT.

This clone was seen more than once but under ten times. The CDR3 region is CASSPRGTGKHEQYF. Written as DNA, the CDR3 is TGTGCCAGTAGTCCAAGAGGGACAGGGAAGCACGAGCAGTACTTC. The V gene is TRBV19, the J gene TRBJ2-7; 9 bases line up with TRBD1. V gave up 5 bases and J gave up 5 bases; unmatched junction bases: 10. CDR1 and CDR2 (germline): LNHDA, SQIVND (reference sequence). The CDR3 is 15 amino acids.

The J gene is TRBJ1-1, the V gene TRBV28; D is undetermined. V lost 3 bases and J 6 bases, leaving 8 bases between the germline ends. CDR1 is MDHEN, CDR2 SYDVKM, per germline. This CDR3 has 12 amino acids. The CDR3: CASSLGQAEAFF. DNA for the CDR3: TGTGCCAGCAGTTTGGGTCAGGCTGAAGCTTTCTTT.

CDR3 DNA: TGTGCCAGCAAAAAGACAGGGACGGGCACTGAAGCTTTCTTT. Its protein is CASKKTGTGTEAFF. This chain links TRBV6-4 with TRBJ1-1, with TRBD1 matching over 7 bases. V shed 7 bases, J shed 4 bases, and the junction held 9 bases outside the gene matches. CDR3 length equals 14 residues. Per germline, CDR1 MRHNA and CDR2 SNTAGT.